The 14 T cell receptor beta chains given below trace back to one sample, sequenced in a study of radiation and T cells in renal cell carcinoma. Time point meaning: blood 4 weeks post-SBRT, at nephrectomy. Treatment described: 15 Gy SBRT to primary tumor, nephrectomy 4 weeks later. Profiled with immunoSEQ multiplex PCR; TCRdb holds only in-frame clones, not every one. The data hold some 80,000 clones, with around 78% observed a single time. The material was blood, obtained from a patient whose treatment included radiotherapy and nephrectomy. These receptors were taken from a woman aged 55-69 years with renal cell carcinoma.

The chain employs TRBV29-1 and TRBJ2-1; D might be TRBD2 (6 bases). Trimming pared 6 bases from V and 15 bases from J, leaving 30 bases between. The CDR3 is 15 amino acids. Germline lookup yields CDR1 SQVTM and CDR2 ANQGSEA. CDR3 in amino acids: CSVQGVEGATANGFF. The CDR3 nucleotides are TGCAGCGTCCAAGGGGTGGAGGGAGCCACCGCAAACGGGTTCTTC.

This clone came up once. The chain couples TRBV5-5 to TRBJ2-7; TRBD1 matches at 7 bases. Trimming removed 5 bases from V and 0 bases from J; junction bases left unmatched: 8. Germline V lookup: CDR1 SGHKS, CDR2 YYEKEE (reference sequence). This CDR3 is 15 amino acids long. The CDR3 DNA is TGTGCCAGCAGGGAAGGGGGCGCAAGCTCCTACGAGCAGTACTTC. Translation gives CASREGGASSYEQYF.

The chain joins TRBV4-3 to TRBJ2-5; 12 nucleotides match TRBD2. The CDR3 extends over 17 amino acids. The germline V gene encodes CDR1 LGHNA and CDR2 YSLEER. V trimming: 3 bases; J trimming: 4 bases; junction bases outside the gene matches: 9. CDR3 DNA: TGCGCCAGCAGCCAGACCCAAGGACTAGCGGGATTAGAGACCCAGTACTTC. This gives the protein CASSQTQGLAGLETQYF.

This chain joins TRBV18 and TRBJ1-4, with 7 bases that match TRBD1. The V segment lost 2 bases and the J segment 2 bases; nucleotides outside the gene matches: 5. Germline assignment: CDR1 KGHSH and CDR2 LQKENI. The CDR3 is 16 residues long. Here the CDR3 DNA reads TGTGCCAGCTCACCAAGACAGGGTGTCACTAATGAAAAACTGTTTTTT. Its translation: CASSPRQGVTNEKLFF.

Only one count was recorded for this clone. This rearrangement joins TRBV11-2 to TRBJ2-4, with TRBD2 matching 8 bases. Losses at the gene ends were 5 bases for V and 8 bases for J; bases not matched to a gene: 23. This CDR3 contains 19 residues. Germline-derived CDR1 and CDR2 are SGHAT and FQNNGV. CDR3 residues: CASSLSLLRLAIYRDIQYF. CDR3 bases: TGTGCCAGCAGCCTTTCCCTCCTCAGACTAGCGATTTATCGGGACATTCAGTACTTC.

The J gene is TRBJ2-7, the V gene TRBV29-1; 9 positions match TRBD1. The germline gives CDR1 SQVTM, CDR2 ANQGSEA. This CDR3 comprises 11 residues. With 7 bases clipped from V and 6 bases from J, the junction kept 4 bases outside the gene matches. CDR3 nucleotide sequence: TGCAGCGCCCGGGACAGGGCCGAGCAGTACTTC. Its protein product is CSARDRAEQYF.

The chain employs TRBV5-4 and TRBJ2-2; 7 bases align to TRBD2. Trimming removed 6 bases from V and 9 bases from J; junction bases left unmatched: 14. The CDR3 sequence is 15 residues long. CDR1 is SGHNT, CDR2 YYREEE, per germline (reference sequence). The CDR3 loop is CASTHMGGYSRELFF. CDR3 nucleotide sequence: TGTGCCAGCACCCATATGGGGGGGTATTCCAGGGAGCTGTTTTTT. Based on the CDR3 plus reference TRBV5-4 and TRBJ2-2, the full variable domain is ETGVTQSPTHLIKTRGQQVTLRCSSQSGHNTVSWYQQALGQGPQFIFQYYREEENGRGNFPPRFSGLQFPNYSSELNVNALELDDSALYLCASTHMGGYSRELFFGEGSRLTVL.

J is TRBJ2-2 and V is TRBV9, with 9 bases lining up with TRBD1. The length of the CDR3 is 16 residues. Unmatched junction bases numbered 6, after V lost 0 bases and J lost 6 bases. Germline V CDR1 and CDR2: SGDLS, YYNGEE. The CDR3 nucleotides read TGTGCCAGCAGCGTAGTGGGGACAGGGCGACCCGGGGAGCTGTTTTTT. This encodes CASSVVGTGRPGELFF. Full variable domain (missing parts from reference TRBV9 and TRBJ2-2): DSGVTQTPKHLITATGQRVTLRCSPRSGDLSVYWYQQSLDQGLQFLIQYYNGEERAKGNILERFSAQQFPDLHSELNLSSLELGDSALYFCASSVVGTGRPGELFFGEGSRLTVL.

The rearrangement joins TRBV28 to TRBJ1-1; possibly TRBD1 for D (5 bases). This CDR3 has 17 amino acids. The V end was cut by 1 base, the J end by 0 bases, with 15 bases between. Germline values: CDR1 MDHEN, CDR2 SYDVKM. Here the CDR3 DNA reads TGTGCCAGCAGTTTATTCCGGCAGGGCCCCATGAACACTGAAGCTTTCTTT. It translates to CASSLFRQGPMNTEAFF. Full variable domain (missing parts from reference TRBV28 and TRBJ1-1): DVKVTQSSRYLVKRTGEKVFLECVQDMDHENMFWYRQDPGLGLRLIYFSYDVKMKEKGDIPEGYSVSREKKERFSLILESASTNQTSMYLCASSLFRQGPMNTEAFFGQGTRLTVV.

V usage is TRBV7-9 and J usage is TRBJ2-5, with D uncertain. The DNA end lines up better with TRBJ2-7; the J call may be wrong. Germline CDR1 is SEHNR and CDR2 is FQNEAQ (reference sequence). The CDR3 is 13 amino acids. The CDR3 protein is CASSFPGAYEQYF. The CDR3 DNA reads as TGTGCCAGCAGCTTCCCGGGCGCCTACGAGCAGTACTTC.

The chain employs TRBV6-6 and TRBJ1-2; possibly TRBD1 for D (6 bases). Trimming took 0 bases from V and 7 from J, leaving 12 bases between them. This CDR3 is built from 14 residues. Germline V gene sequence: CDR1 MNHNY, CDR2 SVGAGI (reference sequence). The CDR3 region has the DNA TGTGCCAGCAGTTACTCGAGGACAGCCGGTGGCTACACCTTC. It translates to CASSYSRTAGGYTF.

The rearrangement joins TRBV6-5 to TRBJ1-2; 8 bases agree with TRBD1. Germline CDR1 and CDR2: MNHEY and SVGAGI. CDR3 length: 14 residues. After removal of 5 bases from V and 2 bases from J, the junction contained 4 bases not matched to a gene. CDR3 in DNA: TGTGCCAGCAGTCCCGGACAGGGAAACTATGGCTACACCTTC. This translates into CASSPGQGNYGYTF.

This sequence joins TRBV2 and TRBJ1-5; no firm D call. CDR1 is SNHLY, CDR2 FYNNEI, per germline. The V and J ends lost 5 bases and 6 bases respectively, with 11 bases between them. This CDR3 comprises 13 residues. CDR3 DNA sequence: TGTGCCAGCAGTAGAATAGGGCTTCAGCCCCAGCATTTT. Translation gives CASSRIGLQPQHF.

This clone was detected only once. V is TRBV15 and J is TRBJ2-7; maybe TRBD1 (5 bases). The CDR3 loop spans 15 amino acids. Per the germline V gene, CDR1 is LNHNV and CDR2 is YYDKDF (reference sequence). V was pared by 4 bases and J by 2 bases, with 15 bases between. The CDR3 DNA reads TGTGCCACCAGCAAGATGAGTGACAGAACCTACGAGCAGTACTTC. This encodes CATSKMSDRTYEQYF. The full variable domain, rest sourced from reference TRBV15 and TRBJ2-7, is DAMVIQNPRYQVTQFGKPVTLSCSQTLNHNVMYWYQQKSSQAPKLLFHYYDKDFNNEADTPDNFQSRRPNTSFCFLDIRSPGLGDTAMYLCATSKMSDRTYEQYFGPGTRLTVT.